These T cell receptor beta chains were read from a single sample in a study of regulatory T cells in long-lasting Graves disease. TCRdb re-called the multiplex PCR reads with MiXCR, one entry per CDR3 protein. This sample has about 470,000 distinct CDR3 sequences, with less than 25% found just once. The sequences come from peripheral blood mononuclear cells (PBMCs), collected when the disease was refractory, from a patient treated with antithyroid drugs. These receptors were collected from a female donor with Graves disease. The CDR3 runs from the conserved cysteine through the conserved F or W. The order of the fields is clone size, V gene, D gene, J gene, CDR3 DNA, CDR3 protein. The D gene is left open where the match is weak. Only some rows state a clone size, as once, few, many or a class for expanded clones.

many	TRBV2	.	TRBJ1-2	TGTGCCAGCAGGACGACCCCTTATGGCTACACCTTC	CASRTTPYGYTF
.	TRBV9	.	TRBJ2-2	TGTGCCAGCAGCGTAGCTTTGGGCACGGGGAACACCGGGGAGCTGTTTTTT	CASSVALGTGNTGELFF
many	TRBV7-6	.	TRBJ1-1	TGTGCCAGCAGCGAATCCCTGGGAGACACTGAAGCTTTCTTT	CASSESLGDTEAFF
many	TRBV2	TRBD1	TRBJ2-1	TGTGCCAGCGGGGGGCACAGGGGGCGATTTGAGCAGTTCTTC	CASGGHRGRFEQFF
few	TRBV6-1	.	TRBJ2-7	TGTGCCAGCAGCTATATAGCGAACGAGCAGTACTTC	CASSYIANEQYF
.	TRBV7-3	.	TRBJ1-1	TGTGCCAGCAGCTTAAAGAGGGGGGGGGACACTGAAGCTTTCTTT	CASSLKRGGDTEAFF
many	TRBV28	.	TRBJ1-1	TGTGCCAGCAGTTTTAGGAGGGTAAGCACTGAAGCTTTCTTT	CASSFRRVSTEAFF
.	TRBV7-2	TRBD1	TRBJ2-3	TGTACCAGCAGCGCGGGGACAGGGAGCACAGATACGCAGTATTTT	CTSSAGTGSTDTQYF
many	TRBV12-3/TRBV12-4	.	TRBJ1-1	TGTGCCAGCAGTACTCTGGGGGGGGGCGTCACTGAAGCTTTCTTT	CASSTLGGGVTEAFF
many	TRBV11-2	TRBD2	TRBJ2-5	TGTGCCAGCAGCTTAGTTAAGGCGGGAGTGGAGACCCAGTACTTC	CASSLVKAGVETQYF
many	TRBV12-3/TRBV12-4	.	TRBJ2-5	TGTGCCAGCAGTCCCAGTGGAGGGGAAGAGACCCAGTACTTC	CASSPSGGEETQYF
.	TRBV9	.	TRBJ2-2	TGTGCCAGCAGCGGAGACACCGGGGAGCTGTTTTTT	CASSGDTGELFF
many	TRBV2	.	TRBJ2-2	TGTGCCAGCAGCGAAGAGTTCGCCGGGGAGCTGTTTTTT	CASSEEFAGELFF
few	TRBV4-2	.	TRBJ1-2	TGTGCCAGCAGCCAAGATTCCGGGGCTAACTATGGCTACACCTTC	CASSQDSGANYGYTF
.	TRBV12-3/TRBV12-4	.	TRBJ2-3	TGTGCCAGCAGAGCGACTAGTTTATCAGATACGCAGTATTTT	CASRATSLSDTQYF
many	TRBV18	.	TRBJ2-5	TGTGCCAGCTCACCACCTCAAGAGACCCAGTACTTC	CASSPPQETQYF
few	TRBV19	TRBD2	TRBJ2-2	TGTGCCAGTAAGGGGGGGGCTAGCGGGACCGGGGAGCTGTTTTTT	CASKGGASGTGELFF
.	TRBV10-2	.	TRBJ1-1	TGCGCCAGCAGAGATTCGGGACGGCTGAACACTGAAGCTTTCTTT	CASRDSGRLNTEAFF
many	TRBV12-3/TRBV12-4	TRBD1	TRBJ1-1	TGTGCCAGCAGTCGACAGGGGGCAGGAGCTTTCTTT	CASSRQGAGAFF
.	TRBV30	.	TRBJ2-4	TGTGCCTGGAGTCCAATCCGGGCTTCTCCGTTCTTC	CAWSPIRASPFF
many	TRBV6-1	.	TRBJ1-2	TGTGCCAGCAGTGAAGACAGTTTCGACTATGGCTACACCTTC	CASSEDSFDYGYTF
many	TRBV11-2	.	TRBJ2-1	TGTGCCAGCAGCATAACAACTGGTCCCAACGAGCAGTTCTTC	CASSITTGPNEQFF
few	TRBV6-2/TRBV6-3	.	TRBJ2-7	TGTGCCAGCAATTACGGGACCGTCTACGAGCAGTACTTC	CASNYGTVYEQYF
many	TRBV6-5	.	TRBJ1-1	TGTGCCAGCAGTTACCGGGCAGGCGAGAACACTGAAGCTTTCTTT	CASSYRAGENTEAFF
many	TRBV28	.	TRBJ1-5	TGTGCCAGCAGTTTTCCCGGACTCTCATACAATCAGCCCCAGCATTTT	CASSFPGLSYNQPQHF
many	TRBV28	.	TRBJ1-5	TGTGCCAGCAGTTTAGCAGCAACCAATCAGCCCCAGCATTTT	CASSLAATNQPQHF
.	TRBV18	.	TRBJ2-2	TGTGCCAGCTCACCACAACAGCGAGGAGACACCGGGGAGCTGTTTTTT	CASSPQQRGDTGELFF
.	TRBV7-3	TRBD2	TRBJ2-2	TGTGCCAGCAGCTTAGGTCCTAGCGGGAGTACCGGGGAGCTGTTTTTT	CASSLGPSGSTGELFF
.	TRBV7-8	TRBD1	TRBJ2-5	TGTGCCAGCAGCCAAAAACAGGGGGCCCGGGAGACCCAGTACTTC	CASSQKQGARETQYF
many	TRBV11-2	.	TRBJ2-7	TGTGCCAGCAGCCACCGGGACTCCTACGACGAGCAGTACTTC	CASSHRDSYDEQYF
many	TRBV28	.	TRBJ2-5	TGTGCCAGTTCAGGACCTCAGGCTAGGGAGACCCAGTACTTC	CASSGPQARETQYF
many	TRBV28	.	TRBJ2-5	TGTGCCACCGCCCCAATAGGGGGATGGGAGACCCAGTACTTC	CATAPIGGWETQYF
many	TRBV27	.	TRBJ2-7	TGTGCCAGCAGTTCCGGTAACTACGAGCAGTACTTC	CASSSGNYEQYF
once	TRBV20-1	.	TRBJ1-4	TGCAGTGCTAGTTTAACTAATGAAAAACTGTTTTTT	CSASLTNEKLFF
many	TRBV29-1	.	TRBJ1-2	TGCAGCGTTGAAAGGGAGACAACTAACTATGGCTACACCTTC	CSVERETTNYGYTF
many	TRBV12-3/TRBV12-4	.	TRBJ1-4	TGTGCCAGCAGTTTAAATCATTGGCCCCAAGAAAAACTGTTTTTT	CASSLNHWPQEKLFF
few	TRBV19	.	TRBJ2-7	TGTGCCAGTAGTATAGAAAGTCGCAGTGGAACCTACGAGCAGTACTTC	CASSIESRSGTYEQYF
.	TRBV5-1	TRBD2	TRBJ2-7	TGCGCCAGCAGCCCTGGGACTAGCGGGAGGTACGAGCAGTACTTC	CASSPGTSGRYEQYF
.	TRBV6-9	.	TRBJ2-7	TGTGCCAGCAGTTACTCATCCCTGGGGATCTACGAGCAGTACTTC	CASSYSSLGIYEQYF
few	TRBV28	.	TRBJ2-7	TGTGCCAGCACTACCGGAGGGGACTCCTACGAGCAGTACTTC	CASTTGGDSYEQYF
many	TRBV11-2	TRBD2	TRBJ2-7	TGTGCCAGCAGCTTGGGACTAGTAGACTACGAGCAGTACTTC	CASSLGLVDYEQYF
.	TRBV6-1	TRBD1	TRBJ2-7	TGTGCCAGCAGGCCAGAGGGACAGGGAGTCTACGAGCAGTACTTC	CASRPEGQGVYEQYF
few	TRBV6-2/TRBV6-3	.	TRBJ2-1	TGTGCCAGCAGTTACTCGTCGCATAGTGAGCAGTTCTTC	CASSYSSHSEQFF
many	TRBV6-5	TRBD1	TRBJ1-1	TGTGCCAGCAGTTGGACAGGTGGGAACACTGAAGCTTTCTTT	CASSWTGGNTEAFF
.	TRBV6-2/TRBV6-3	TRBD1	TRBJ2-1	TGTGCCAGCAGCCGAGACAGGGGCTCCTACAATGAGCAGTTCTTC	CASSRDRGSYNEQFF
many	TRBV20-1	.	TRBJ2-7	TGCAGTGCTAGTACGGACCCAACCTACGAGCAGTACTTC	CSASTDPTYEQYF
.	TRBV6-5	.	TRBJ1-1	TGTGCCAGCAGTTACACAGAGAACATGAACACTGAAGCTTTCTTT	CASSYTENMNTEAFF
few	TRBV7-9	.	TRBJ1-4	TGTGCCAGCAGCGACCGGGACCAGAAACTGTTTTTT	CASSDRDQKLFF
many	TRBV28	.	TRBJ1-3	TGTGCCAGCAGCCGAACTGGAAACACCATATATTTT	CASSRTGNTIYF
many	TRBV2	TRBD2	TRBJ2-1	TGTGCCAGCAGTGAAGGTTTGGGAGGGTTCAATGAGCAGTTCTTC	CASSEGLGGFNEQFF
few	TRBV25-1	.	TRBJ2-7	TGTGCCAGCAGACAGCGTTTGGGGGAGCAGTACTTC	CASRQRLGEQYF
.	TRBV30	.	TRBJ2-3	TGTGCCTGGAGCCTACTTGGGGGCACAGATACGCAGTATTTT	CAWSLLGGTDTQYF